This TCR beta chain was sequenced in a study of OX40 agonist ivuxolimab in advanced cancers. Study-level information: Participants could have had prior anti-PD-1, anti-PD-L1 or anti-CTLA-4 therapy, and less than 45% had some.

Study-wide results and limits: Expanded clones were, on average, more numerous in CD8+ T cells than in CD4+.

Using immunoSEQ multiplex PCR, the repertoire was profiled, and TCRdb retains in-frame clones only, with some absent. This sample yields tens of thousands of clones, of which less than 90% are seen a single time; roughly 1.1% belongs to the top ten. The CDR3 covers 14 residues. Trimming removed 7 bases at V and 2 bases at J, with 15 bases between. Germline CDR1 reads SNHLY; CDR2 reads FYNNEI. Details on this clone: Its target is not known.

The TCR sequence derives from an adult with an advanced solid tumor such as melanoma, head and neck, liver or kidney cancer. The J gene is TRBJ2-7, the V gene TRBV2; weak D call: TRBD2 (5 bases). The specimen comprised CD4+ or CD8+ T cells sorted from blood, sampled in a trial of the OX40 agonist ivuxolimab. CDR3 loop: CASNDRTGTYEQYF. CDR3 nucleotide sequence: TGTGCCAGCAACGACCGGACGGGGACCTACGAGCAGTACTTC.